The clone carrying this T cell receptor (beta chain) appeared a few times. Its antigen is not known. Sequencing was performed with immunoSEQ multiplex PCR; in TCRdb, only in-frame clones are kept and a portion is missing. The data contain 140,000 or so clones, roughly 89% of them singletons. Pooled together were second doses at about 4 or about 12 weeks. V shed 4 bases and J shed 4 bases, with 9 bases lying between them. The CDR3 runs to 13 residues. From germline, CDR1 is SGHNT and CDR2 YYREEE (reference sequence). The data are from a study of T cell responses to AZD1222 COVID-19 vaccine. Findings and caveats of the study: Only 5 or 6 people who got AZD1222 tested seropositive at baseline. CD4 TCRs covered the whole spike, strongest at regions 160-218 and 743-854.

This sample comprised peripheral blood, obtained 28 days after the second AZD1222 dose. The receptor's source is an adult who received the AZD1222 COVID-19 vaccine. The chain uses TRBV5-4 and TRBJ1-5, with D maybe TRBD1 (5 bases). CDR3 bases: TGTGCCAGCAGCCAGGGCTATAATCAGCCCCAGCATTTT. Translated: CASSQGYNQPQHF.